The 5 T cell receptor beta chains below come from one sample, sequenced in a study of blood T cell repertoires in COVID-19. Using immunoSEQ multiplex PCR, the repertoire was profiled, and TCRdb retains in-frame clones only, with some absent. The sample holds over 150,000 clones, about 80% seen once. The sequencing sample was made of peripheral blood. These receptors were taken from a man in his sixties with acute or convalescent COVID-19.

The chain uses TRBV7-8 and TRBJ1-1; TRBD1 agrees at 7 bases. CDR1 and CDR2 (germline): SGHVS, FQNEAQ. The CDR3 consists of 16 residues. Trimming removed 3 bases from V and 2 bases from J; junction bases left unmatched: 9. CDR3 sequence reads: CASSFRTGVGNTEAFF. The CDR3 DNA is TGTGCCAGCAGCTTCCGTACAGGGGTAGGAAACACTGAAGCTTTCTTT.

This chain uses TRBV19 with TRBJ1-5; D ambiguous. Germline V CDR1 and CDR2: LNHDA, SQIVND (reference sequence). The CDR3 has 13 amino acids. Trimming took off 3 bases at V and 5 bases at J, with 8 bases between the two ends. The CDR3 reads CASSIPGYQPQHF. CDR3 bases: TGTGCCAGTAGTATCCCGGGGTATCAGCCCCAGCATTTT.

This clone was seen a handful of times. The chain employs TRBV7-3 and TRBJ2-7, with TRBD1 matching 8 bases. Germline assignment: CDR1 SGHTA and CDR2 FQGTGA. J was trimmed by 6 bases and V by 5 bases; bases with no gene match: 6. The CDR3 extends over 13 amino acids. The CDR3 loop reads CASSQGQGGEQYF. CDR3 DNA: TGTGCCAGCAGCCAAGGACAGGGAGGCGAGCAGTACTTC.

This clone was recorded a few times. This chain's CDR3 is CASSLSFRGSGNTIYF. The CDR3 DNA reads TGTGCCAGCAGCTTAAGTTTCAGGGGCTCGGGAAACACCATATATTTT. This chain connects TRBV7-3 to TRBJ1-3; weak D call: TRBD1 (6 bases). The CDR3 is 16 amino acids. With 1 base removed from V and 4 bases from J, the gap between germline ends came to 14 bases. Germline CDR1 SGHTA, CDR2 FQGTGA.

The V gene is TRBV11-2, the J gene TRBJ2-7; possible D gene TRBD2, 5 bases. Germline V gene data show CDR1 as SGHAT and CDR2 as FQNNGV. This CDR3 comprises 12 residues. V was trimmed by 5 bases and J by 4 bases, leaving 9 bases between them. The CDR3 bases are TGTGCCAGCAGCGCCGGACTTTACGAGCAGTACTTC. This translates into CASSAGLYEQYF.